The entry that follows covers one T cell receptor beta chain sequence. Trimming took off 0 bases at V and 0 bases at J, with 7 bases between the two ends. The length of the CDR3 is 15 residues. Germline V gene lookup returns CDR1 SGHRS and CDR2 YFSETQ. The sample originates from a study of blood T cell repertoires in COVID-19. Study-level information: Italy, Spain and the United States were the sources of the convalescent and acute COVID-19 samples.

Sequencing used immunoSEQ multiplex PCR; TCRdb keeps in-frame clones, though not all of them. Of about 68,000 clones in the sample, 75% to 90% were seen once. Sequencing used peripheral blood. This chain connects TRBV5-1 to TRBJ2-1; the D is unclear. The sequence was obtained from a human donor in a cohort sampled during active COVID-19. In nucleotides, the CDR3 is TGCGCCAGCAGCTTGGGCGGCAGCTCCTACAATGAGCAGTTCTTC. As protein: CASSLGGSSYNEQFF.